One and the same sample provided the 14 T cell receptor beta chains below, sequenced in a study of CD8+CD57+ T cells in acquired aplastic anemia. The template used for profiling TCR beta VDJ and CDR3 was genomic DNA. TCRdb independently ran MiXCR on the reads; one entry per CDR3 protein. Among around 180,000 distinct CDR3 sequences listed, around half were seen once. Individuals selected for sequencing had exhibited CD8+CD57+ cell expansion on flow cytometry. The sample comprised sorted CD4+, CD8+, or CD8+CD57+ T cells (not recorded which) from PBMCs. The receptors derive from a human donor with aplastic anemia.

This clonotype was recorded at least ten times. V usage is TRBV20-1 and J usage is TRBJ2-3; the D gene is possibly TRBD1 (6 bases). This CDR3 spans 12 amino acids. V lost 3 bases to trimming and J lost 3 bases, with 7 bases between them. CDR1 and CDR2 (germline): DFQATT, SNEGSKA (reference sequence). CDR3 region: CSARGQTDTQYF. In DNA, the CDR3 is TGCAGTGCTAGGGGACAAACAGATACGCAGTATTTT.

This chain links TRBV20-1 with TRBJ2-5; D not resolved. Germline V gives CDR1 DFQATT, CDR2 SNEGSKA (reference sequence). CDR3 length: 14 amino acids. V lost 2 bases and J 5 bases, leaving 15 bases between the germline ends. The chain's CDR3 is CSARQYFTGETQYF. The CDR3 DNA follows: TGCAGTGCTAGACAGTATTTTACCGGGGAGACCCAGTACTTC.

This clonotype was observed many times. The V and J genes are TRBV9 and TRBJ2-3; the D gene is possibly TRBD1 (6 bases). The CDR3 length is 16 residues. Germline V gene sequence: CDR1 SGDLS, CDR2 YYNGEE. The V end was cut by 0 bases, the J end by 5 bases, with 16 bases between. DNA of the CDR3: TGTGCCAGCAGCGTAGGAGTCCAGGGGTCACGAGATACGCAGTATTTT. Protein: CASSVGVQGSRDTQYF.

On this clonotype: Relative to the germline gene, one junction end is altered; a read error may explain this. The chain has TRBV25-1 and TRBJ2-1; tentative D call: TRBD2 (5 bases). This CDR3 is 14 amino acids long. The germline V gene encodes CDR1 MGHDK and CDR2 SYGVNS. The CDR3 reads CACSEPARGNEQFF. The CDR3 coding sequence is TGTGCCTGCAGTGAACCTGCCCGGGGCAATGAGCAGTTCTTC.

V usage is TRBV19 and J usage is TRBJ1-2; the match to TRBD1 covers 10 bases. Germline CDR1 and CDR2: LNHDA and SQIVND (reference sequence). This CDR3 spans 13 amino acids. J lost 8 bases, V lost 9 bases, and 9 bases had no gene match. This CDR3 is CASSLAGQGGYTF. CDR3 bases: TGTGCCAGCAGCTTAGCGGGACAGGGGGGCTACACCTTC.

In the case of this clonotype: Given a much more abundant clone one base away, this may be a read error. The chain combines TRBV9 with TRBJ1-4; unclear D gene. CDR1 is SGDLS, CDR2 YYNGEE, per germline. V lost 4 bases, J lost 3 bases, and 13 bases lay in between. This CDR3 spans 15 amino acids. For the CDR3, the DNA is TGTGCCAGCAGCCATATGGGTGGGGCTAATGAAAAACTGTTTTTT. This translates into CASSHMGGANEKLFF. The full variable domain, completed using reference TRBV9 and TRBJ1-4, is DSGVTQTPKHLITATGQRVTLRCSPRSGDLSVYWYQQSLDQGLQFLIQYYNGEERAKGNILERFSAQQFPDLHSELNLSSLELGDSALYFCASSHMGGANEKLFFGSGTQLSVL.

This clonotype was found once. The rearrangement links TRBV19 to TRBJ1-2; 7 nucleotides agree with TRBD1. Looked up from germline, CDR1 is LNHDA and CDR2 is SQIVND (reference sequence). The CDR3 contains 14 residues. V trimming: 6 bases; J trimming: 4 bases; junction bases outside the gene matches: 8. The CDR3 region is CASSRQGVVYGYTF. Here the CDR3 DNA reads TGTGCCAGTAGCCGACAGGGTGTAGTCTATGGCTACACCTTC.

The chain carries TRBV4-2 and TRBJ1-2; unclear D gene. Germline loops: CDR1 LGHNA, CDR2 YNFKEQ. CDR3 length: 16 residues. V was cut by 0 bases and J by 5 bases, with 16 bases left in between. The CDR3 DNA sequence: TGTGCCAGCAGCCAAGACTACCAGGTGGATCCTTATGGCTACACCTTC. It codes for CASSQDYQVDPYGYTF.

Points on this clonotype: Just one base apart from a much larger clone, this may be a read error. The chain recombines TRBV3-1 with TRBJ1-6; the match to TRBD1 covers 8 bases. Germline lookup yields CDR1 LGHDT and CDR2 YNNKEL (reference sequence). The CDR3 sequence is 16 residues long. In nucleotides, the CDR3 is TGTGCCAGCAGCCAAGTACCAGGGGGCGGTAATTCACCCTTCCACTTT. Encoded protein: CASSQVPGGGNSPFHF.

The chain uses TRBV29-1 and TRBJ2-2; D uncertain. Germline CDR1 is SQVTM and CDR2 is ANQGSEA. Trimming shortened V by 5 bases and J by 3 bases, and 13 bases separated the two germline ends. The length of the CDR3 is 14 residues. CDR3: CSVRVGLHTGELFF. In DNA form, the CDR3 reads TGCAGCGTTCGAGTAGGGCTGCACACCGGGGAGCTGTTTTTT.

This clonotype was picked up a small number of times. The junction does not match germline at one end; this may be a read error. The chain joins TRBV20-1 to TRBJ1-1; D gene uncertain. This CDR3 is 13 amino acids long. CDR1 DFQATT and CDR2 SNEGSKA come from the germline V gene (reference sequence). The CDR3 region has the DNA TGCAGTGCTAGAGATCGCGGGGAACGGGCGATCCCCTTT. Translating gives CSARDRGERAIPF.

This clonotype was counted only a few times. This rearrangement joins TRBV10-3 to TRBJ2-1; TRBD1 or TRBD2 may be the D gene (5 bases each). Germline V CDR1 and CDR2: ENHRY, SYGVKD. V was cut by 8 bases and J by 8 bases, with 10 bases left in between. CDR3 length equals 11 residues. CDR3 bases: TGTGCCATCCAAGGGGACGATGAGCAGTTCTTC. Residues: CAIQGDDEQFF.

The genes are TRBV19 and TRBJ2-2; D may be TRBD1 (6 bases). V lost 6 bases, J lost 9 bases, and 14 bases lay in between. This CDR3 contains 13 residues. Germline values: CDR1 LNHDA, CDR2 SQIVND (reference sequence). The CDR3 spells CASSRDTERELFF. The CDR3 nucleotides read TGTGCCAGTAGCCGGGACACAGAGAGGGAGCTGTTTTTT.

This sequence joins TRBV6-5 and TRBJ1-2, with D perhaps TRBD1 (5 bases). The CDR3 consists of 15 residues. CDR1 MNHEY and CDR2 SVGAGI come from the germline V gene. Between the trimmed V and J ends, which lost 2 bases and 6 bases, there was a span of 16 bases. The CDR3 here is CASSYGGGWDHGYTF. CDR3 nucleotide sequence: TGTGCCAGCAGTTACGGCGGGGGTTGGGACCATGGCTACACCTTC.